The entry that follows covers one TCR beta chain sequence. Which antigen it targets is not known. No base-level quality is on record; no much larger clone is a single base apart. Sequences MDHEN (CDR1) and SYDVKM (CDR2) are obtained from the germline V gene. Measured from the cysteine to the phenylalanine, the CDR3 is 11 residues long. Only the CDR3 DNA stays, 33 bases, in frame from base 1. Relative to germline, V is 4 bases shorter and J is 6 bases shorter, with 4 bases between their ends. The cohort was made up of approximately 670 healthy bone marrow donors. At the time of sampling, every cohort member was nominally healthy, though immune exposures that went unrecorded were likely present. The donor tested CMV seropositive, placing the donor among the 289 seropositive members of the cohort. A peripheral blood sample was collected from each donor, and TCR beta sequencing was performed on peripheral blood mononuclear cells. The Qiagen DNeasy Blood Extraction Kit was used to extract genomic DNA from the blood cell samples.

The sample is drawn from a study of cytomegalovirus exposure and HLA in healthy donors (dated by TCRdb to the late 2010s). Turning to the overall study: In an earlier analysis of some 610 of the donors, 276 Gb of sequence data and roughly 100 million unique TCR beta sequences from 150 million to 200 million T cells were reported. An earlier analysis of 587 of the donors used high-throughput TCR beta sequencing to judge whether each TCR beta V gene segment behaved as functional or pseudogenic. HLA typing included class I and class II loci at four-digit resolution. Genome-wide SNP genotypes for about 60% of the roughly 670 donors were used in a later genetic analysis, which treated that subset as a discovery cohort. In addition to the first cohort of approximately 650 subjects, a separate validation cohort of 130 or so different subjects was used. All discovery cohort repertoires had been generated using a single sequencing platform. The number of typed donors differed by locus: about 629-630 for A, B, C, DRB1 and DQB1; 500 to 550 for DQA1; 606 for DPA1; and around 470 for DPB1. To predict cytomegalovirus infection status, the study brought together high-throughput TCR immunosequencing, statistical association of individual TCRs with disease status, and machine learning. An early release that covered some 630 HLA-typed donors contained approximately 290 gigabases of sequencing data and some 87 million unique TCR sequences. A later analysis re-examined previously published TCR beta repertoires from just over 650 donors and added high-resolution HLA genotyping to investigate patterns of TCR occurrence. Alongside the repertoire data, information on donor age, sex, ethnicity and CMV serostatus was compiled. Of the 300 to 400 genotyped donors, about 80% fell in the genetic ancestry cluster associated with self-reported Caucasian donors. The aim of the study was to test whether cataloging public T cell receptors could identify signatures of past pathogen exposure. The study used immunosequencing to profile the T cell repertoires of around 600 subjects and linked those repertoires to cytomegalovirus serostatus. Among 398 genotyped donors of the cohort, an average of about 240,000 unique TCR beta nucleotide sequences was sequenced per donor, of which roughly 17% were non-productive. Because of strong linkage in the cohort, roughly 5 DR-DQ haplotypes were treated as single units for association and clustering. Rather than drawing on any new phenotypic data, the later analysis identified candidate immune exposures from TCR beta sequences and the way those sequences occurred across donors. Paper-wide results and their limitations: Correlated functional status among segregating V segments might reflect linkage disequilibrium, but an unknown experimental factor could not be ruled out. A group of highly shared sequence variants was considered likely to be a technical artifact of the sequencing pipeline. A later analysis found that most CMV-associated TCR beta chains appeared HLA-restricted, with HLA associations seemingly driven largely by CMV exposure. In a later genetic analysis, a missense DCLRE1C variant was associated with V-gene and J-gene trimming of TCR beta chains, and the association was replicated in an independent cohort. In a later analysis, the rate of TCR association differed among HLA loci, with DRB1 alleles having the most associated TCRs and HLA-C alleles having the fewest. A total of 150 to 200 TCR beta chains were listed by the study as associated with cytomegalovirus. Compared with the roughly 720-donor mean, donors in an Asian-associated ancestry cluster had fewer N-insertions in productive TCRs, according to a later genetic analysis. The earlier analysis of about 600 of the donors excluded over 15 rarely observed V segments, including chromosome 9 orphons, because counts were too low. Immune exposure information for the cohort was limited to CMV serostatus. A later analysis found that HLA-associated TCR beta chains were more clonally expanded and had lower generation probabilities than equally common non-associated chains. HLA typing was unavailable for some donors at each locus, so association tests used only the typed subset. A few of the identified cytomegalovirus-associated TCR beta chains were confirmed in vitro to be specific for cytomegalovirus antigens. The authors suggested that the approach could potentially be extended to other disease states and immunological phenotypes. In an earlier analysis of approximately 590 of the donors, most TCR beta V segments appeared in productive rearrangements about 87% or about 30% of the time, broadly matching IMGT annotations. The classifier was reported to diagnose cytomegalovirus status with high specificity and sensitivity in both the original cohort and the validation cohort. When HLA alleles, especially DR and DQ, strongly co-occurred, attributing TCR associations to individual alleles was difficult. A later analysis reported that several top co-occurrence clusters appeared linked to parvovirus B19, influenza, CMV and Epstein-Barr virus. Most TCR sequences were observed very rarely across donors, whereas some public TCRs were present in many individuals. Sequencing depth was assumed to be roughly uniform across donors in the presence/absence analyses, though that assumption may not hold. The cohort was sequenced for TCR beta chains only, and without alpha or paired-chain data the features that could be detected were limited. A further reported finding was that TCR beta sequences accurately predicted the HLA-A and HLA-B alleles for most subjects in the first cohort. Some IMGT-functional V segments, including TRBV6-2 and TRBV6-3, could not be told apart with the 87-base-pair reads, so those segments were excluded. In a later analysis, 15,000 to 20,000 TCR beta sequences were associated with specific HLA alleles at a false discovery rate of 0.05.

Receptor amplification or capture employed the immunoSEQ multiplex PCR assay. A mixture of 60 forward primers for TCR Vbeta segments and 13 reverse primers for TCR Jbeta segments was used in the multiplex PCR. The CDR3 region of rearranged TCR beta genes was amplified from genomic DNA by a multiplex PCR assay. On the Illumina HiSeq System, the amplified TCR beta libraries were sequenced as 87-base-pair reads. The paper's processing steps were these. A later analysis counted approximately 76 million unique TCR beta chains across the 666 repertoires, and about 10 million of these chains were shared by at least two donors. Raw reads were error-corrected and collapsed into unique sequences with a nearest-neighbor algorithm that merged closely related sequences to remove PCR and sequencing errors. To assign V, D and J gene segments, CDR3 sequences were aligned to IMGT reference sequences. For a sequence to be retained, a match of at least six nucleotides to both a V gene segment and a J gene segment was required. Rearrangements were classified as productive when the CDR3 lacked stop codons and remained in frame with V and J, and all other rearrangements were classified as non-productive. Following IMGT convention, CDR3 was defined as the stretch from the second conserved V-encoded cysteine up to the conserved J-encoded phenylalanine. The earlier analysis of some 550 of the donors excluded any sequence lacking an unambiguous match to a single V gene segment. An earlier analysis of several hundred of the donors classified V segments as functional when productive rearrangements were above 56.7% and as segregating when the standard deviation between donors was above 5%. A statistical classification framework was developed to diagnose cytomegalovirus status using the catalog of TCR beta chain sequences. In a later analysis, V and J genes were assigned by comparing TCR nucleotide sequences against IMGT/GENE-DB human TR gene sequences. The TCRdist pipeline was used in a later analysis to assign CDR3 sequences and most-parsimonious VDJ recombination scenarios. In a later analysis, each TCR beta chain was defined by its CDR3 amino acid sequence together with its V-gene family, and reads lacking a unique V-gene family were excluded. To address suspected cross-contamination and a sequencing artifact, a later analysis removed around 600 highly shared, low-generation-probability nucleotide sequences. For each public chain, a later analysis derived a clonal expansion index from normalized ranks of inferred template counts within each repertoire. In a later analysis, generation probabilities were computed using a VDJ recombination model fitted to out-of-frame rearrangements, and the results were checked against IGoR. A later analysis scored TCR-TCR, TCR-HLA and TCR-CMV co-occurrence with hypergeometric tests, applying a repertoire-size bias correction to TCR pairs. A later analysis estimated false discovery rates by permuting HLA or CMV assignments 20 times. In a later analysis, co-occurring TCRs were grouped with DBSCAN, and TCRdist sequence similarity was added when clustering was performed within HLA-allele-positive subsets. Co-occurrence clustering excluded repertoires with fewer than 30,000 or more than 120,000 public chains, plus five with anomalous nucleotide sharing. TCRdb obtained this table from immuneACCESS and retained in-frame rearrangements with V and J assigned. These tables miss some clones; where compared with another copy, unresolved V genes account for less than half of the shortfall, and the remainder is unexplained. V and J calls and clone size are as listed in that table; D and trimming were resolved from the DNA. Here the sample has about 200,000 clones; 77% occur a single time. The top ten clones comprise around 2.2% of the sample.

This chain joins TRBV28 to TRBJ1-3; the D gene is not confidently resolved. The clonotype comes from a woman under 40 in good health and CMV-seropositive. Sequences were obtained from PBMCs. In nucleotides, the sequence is TGTGCCAGCAGTTCCCTAAACACCATATATTTT. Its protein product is CASSSLNTIYF.